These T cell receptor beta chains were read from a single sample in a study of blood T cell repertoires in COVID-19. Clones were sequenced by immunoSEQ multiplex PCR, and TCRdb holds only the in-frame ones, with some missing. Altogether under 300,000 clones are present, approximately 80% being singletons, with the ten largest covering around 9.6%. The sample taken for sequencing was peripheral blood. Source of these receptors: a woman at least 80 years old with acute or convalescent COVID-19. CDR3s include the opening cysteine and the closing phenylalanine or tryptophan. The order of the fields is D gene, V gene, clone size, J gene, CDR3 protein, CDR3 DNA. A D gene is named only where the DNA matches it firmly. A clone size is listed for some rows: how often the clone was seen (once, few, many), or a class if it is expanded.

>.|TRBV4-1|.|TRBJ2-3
CASSQDAGAGIYPSTDTQYF
TGCGCCAGCAGCCAAGATGCCGGGGCGGGGATATACCCTAGCACAGATACGCAGTATTTT
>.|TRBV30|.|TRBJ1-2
CAWSGQFNYGYTF
TGTGCCTGGAGTGGGCAGTTTAACTATGGCTACACCTTC
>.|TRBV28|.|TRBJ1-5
CASTRGGTYQPQHF
TGTGCCAGCACCCGGGGAGGGACCTATCAGCCCCAGCATTTT
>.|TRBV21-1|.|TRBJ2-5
CASCGETQYF
TGTGCCAGCTGCGGAGAGACCCAGTACTTC
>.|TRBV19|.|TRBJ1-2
CASSRESYGYTF
TGTGCCAGTAGCCGGGAGTCCTATGGCTACACCTTC
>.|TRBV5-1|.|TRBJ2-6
CASRGSGANVLTF
TGCGCCAGCAGGGGGAGTGGGGCCAACGTCCTGACTTTC
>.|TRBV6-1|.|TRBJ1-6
CASSESSLYNSPLHF
TGTGCCAGCAGTGAAAGCTCCTTATATAATTCACCCCTCCACTTT
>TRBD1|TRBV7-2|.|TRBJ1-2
CASRPGQGTGYTF
TGTGCCAGCAGGCCGGGACAGGGTACTGGCTACACCTTC
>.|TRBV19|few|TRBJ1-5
CASTPRGGMNQPQHF
TGTGCCAGTACCCCACGGGGGGGAATGAATCAGCCCCAGCATTTT
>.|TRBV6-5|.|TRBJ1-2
CASTPGRDTTSPTF
TGTGCCAGCACCCCCGGTAGGGACACTACTTCTCCCACCTTC
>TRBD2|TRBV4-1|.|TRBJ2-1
CASSQGTSGGDSYNEQFF
TGCGCCAGCAGCCAAGGCACTAGCGGGGGAGACTCCTACAATGAGCAGTTCTTC
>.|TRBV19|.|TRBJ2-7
CASSIATAPGYEQYF
TGTGCCAGTAGTATAGCAACCGCCCCGGGCTACGAGCAGTACTTC
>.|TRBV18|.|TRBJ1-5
CASSPADSNQPQHF
TGTGCCAGCTCACCAGCGGATAGCAATCAGCCCCAGCATTTT
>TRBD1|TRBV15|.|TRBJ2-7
CATSRDRQGAYEQYF
TGTGCCACCAGCAGAGATCGACAGGGGGCCTACGAGCAGTACTTC
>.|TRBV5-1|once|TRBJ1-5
CASSLDPGDNQPQHF
TGCGCCAGCAGCTTGGATCCAGGGGACAATCAGCCCCAGCATTTT
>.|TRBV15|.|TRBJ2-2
CATSVRQANTGELFF
TGTGCCACCAGCGTCCGACAGGCCAACACCGGGGAGCTGTTTTTT
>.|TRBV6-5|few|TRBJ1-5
CASTGTNSNQPQHF
TGTGCCAGCACCGGGACAAATAGCAATCAGCCCCAGCATTTT
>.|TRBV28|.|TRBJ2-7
CASSSPRGAADEQYF
TGTGCCAGCAGTTCCCCCCGGGGGGCTGCGGACGAGCAGTACTTC
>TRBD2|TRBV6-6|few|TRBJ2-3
CASSLRWTSGGRNTQYF
TGTGCCAGCAGTCTCCGGTGGACTAGCGGGGGGAGAAATACGCAGTATTTT
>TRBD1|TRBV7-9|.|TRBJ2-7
CAPPLGQGDYEQYF
TGTGCCCCCCCTCTCGGACAGGGTGACTACGAGCAGTACTTC
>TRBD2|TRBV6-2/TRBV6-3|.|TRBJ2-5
CASSSPRLAVKETQYF
TGTGCCAGCAGTTCCCCTCGACTAGCCGTGAAAGAGACCCAGTACTTC
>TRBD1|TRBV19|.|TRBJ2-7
CASSLDRGYEQYF
TGTGCCAGTAGCTTGGACAGGGGCTACGAGCAGTACTTC
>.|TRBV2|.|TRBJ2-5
CASSVAGGRETQYF
TGTGCCAGCAGTGTTGCAGGGGGGCGGGAGACCCAGTACTTC
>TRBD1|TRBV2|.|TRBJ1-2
CASVADRGGGYTF
TGTGCCAGTGTCGCCGACAGGGGAGGTGGCTACACCTTC
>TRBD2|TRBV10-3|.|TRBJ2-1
CAISEKASGGTGNEQFF
TGTGCCATCAGTGAAAAGGCTAGCGGGGGCACGGGGAATGAGCAGTTCTTC
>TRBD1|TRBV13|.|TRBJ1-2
CASSLGGGQGVGGYTF
TGTGCCAGCAGCTTAGGAGGAGGACAGGGGGTAGGGGGCTACACCTTC
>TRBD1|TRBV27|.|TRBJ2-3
CASRDRTTDTQYF
TGTGCCAGCCGGGACAGAACGACAGATACGCAGTATTTT
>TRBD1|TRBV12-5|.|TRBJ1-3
CASGPGQGSGNTIYF
TGTGCTAGTGGTCCCGGACAGGGAAGTGGAAACACCATATATTTT
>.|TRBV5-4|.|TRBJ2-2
CASSSGQGGANTGELFF
TGTGCCAGCAGCTCAGGGCAGGGGGGCGCGAACACCGGGGAGCTGTTTTTT
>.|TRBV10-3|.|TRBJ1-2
CAISEQGHYGYTF
TGTGCCATCAGTGAGCAGGGGCACTATGGCTACACCTTC
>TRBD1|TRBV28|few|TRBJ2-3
CASSSGQGKADTQYF
TGTGCCAGCAGTTCGGGACAGGGGAAAGCAGATACGCAGTATTTT
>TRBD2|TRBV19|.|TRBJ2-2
CASSIQRGGYANTGELFF
TGTGCCAGTAGTATTCAGCGGGGGGGCTACGCGAACACCGGGGAGCTGTTTTTT